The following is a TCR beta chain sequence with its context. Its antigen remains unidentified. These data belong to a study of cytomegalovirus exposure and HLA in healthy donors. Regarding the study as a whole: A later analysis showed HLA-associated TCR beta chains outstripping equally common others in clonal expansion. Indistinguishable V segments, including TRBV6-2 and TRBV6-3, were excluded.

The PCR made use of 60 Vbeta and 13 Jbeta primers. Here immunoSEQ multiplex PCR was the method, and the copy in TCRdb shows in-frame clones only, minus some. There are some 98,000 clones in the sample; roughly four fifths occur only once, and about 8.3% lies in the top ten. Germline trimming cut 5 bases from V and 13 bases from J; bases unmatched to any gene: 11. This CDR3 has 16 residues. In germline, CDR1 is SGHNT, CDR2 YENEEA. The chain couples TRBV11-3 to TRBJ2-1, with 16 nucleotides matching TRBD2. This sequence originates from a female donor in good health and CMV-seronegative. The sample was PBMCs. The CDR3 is CASSRTTGLAGGQQFF. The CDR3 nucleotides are TGTGCCAGCAGCCGTACCACGGGACTAGCGGGAGGGCAACAGTTCTTC.